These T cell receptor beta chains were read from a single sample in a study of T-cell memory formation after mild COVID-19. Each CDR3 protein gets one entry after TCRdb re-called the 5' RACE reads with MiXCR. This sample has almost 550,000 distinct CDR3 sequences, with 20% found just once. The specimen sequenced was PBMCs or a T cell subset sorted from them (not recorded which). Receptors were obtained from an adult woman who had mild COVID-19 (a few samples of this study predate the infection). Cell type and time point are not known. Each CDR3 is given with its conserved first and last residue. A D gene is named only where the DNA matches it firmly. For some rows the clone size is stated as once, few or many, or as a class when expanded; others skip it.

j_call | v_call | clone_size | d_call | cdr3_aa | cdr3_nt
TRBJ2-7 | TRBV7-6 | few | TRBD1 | CASSDYRGWEQYF | TGTGCCAGCAGCGACTACAGGGGCTGGGAGCAGTACTTC
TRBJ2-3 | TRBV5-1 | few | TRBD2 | CASSLGTGTSGRGPSTDTQYF | TGCGCCAGCAGCTTGGGAACCGGGACTAGCGGGAGGGGTCCGAGCACAGATACGCAGTATTTT
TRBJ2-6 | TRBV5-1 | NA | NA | CASSWGEGANVLTF | TGCGCCAGCAGCTGGGGGGAAGGGGCCAACGTCCTGACTTTC
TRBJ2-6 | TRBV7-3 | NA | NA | CASSLTQAGANVLTF | TGTGCCAGCAGCTTAACGCAGGCCGGGGCCAACGTCCTGACTTTC
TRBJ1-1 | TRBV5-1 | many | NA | CASSFLENTEAFF | TGCGCCAGCAGCTTTTTGGAGAACACTGAAGCTTTCTTT
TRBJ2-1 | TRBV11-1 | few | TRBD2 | CASRYPTSGDYNEQFF | TGTGCCAGCAGGTACCCCACTAGCGGGGATTACAATGAGCAGTTCTTC
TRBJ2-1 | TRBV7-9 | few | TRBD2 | CASSSTYSGRAYNEQFF | TGTGCCAGCAGCTCCACGTATAGCGGGAGGGCCTACAATGAGCAGTTCTTC
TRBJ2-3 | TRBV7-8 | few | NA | CASSTTGRGADTQYF | TGTGCCAGCAGCACAACGGGCAGGGGTGCAGATACGCAGTATTTT
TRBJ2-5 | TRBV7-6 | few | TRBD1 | CASSFGDRAAETQYF | TGTGCCAGCAGCTTCGGGGACAGGGCGGCGGAGACCCAGTACTTC
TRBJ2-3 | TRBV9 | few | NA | CASSVTSGNTDTQYF | TGTGCCAGCAGCGTAACGAGCGGTAACACAGATACGCAGTATTTT
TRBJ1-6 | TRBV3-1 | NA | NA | CASSQVRGRSPLHF | TGTGCCAGCAGCCAAGTCAGGGGAAGATCACCCCTCCACTTT
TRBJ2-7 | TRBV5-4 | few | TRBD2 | CASSSGTSGAPYEQYF | TGTGCCAGCAGCTCCGGGACTAGCGGGGCACCCTACGAGCAGTACTTC
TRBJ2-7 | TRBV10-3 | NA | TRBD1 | CAISALGDSHSYEQYF | TGTGCCATCAGTGCCCTAGGGGACAGTCATTCCTACGAGCAGTACTTC
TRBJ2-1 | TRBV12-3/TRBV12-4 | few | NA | CASSQGHSRDEQFF | TGTGCCAGCAGTCAAGGCCATAGCCGCGATGAGCAGTTCTTC
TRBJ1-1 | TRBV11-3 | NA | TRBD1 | CASSPWTGQEEAFF | TGTGCCAGCAGCCCGTGGACAGGTCAGGAAGAAGCTTTCTTT
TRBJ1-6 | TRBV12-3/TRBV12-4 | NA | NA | CASIQTGHEGSPLHF | TGTGCCAGCATCCAAACGGGACATGAGGGATCACCCCTCCACTTT
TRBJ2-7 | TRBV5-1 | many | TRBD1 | CASRQGSSYEQYF | TGCGCCAGCAGACAGGGGAGCTCCTACGAGCAGTACTTC
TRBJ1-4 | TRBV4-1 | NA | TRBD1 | CASSQGQGGDEKLFF | TGCGCCAGCAGCCAAGGACAGGGAGGGGATGAAAAACTGTTTTTT
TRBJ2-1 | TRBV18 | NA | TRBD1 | CASSEPGQGTTLPKYSYNEQFF | TGTGCCAGCTCCGAACCGGGACAGGGGACAACCCTACCAAAATACTCCTACAATGAGCAGTTCTTC
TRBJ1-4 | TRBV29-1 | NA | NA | CSVHRGLGEKLFF | TGCAGCGTCCATCGGGGTTTGGGGGAAAAACTGTTTTTT
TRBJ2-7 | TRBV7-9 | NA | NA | CASSLMVFEGFGEQYF | TGTGCCAGCAGCTTGATGGTGTTTGAGGGATTCGGCGAGCAGTACTTC
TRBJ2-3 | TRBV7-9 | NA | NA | CASTPNARGNTDTQYF | TGTGCCAGCACCCCCAACGCCAGGGGCAACACAGATACGCAGTATTTT
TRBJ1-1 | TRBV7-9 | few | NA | CASSVKEGVGTEAFF | TGTGCCAGCAGCGTTAAGGAAGGTGTCGGCACTGAAGCTTTCTTT
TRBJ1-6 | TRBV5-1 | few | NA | CASSLEQNNSPLHF | TGCGCCAGCAGCTTGGAACAGAACAATTCACCCCTCCACTTT
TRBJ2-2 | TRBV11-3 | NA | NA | CASSLGADTNTGELFF | TGTGCCAGCAGCTTAGGAGCGGATACGAACACCGGGGAGCTGTTTTTT
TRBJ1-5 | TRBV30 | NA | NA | CAWSTQGTGQPQHF | TGTGCCTGGAGTACGCAGGGAACAGGTCAGCCCCAGCATTTT
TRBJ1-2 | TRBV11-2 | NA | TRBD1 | CASSTWDRTNNYGYTF | TGTGCCAGCAGCACCTGGGACAGGACGAATAACTATGGCTACACCTTC
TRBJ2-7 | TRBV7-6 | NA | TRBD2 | CASSLGGGTEQYF | TGTGCCAGCAGCTTGGGGGGAGGGACCGAGCAGTACTTC
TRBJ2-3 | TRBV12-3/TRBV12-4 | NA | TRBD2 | CASSLPLGTSGATDTQYF | TGTGCCAGCAGCTTACCCTTAGGGACTAGCGGGGCCACAGATACGCAGTATTTT
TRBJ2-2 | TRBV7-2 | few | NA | CASNRVQWIPGELFF | TGTGCCAGTAACCGGGTGCAGTGGATTCCCGGGGAGCTGTTTTTT
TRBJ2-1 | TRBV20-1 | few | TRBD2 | CSAGSGRAGSYNEQFF | TGCAGTGCTGGGAGCGGGAGGGCCGGATCCTACAATGAGCAGTTCTTC
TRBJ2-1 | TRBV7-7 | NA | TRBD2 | CASSLAYAASGSLYEQFF | TGTGCTAGCAGCTTAGCGTACGCGGCTAGCGGGAGTTTATATGAGCAGTTCTTC
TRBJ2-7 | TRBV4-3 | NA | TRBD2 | CASSQVSSGTYEQYF | TGCGCCAGCAGCCAAGTATCTAGCGGAACCTACGAGCAGTACTTC
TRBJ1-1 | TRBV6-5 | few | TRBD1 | CASSYLTGHTEAFF | TGTGCCAGCAGTTACCTGACAGGGCACACTGAAGCTTTCTTT
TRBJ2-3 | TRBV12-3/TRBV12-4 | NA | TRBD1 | CASSPRGPSTDTQYF | TGTGCCAGCAGCCCCAGGGGGCCTAGCACAGATACGCAGTATTTT
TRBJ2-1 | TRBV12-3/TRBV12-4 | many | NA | CASSPSRLAYNEQFF | TGTGCCAGCAGTCCCTCCCGGCTGGCCTACAATGAGCAGTTCTTC
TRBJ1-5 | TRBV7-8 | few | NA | CASSPSRGASNQPQHF | TGTGCCAGCAGCCCAAGTCGGGGGGCGAGCAATCAGCCCCAGCATTTT
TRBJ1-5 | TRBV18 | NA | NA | CASSPTHDSNQPQHF | TGTGCCAGCTCACCAACGCATGATAGCAATCAGCCCCAGCATTTT
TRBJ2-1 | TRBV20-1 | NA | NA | CSARDLAQSYNEQFF | TGCAGTGCTAGAGATCTAGCACAGTCCTACAATGAGCAGTTCTTC
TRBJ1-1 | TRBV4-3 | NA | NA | CASSQDRRAEAFF | TGCGCCAGCAGCCAAGACAGGAGGGCTGAAGCTTTCTTT
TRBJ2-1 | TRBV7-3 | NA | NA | CASSLRGTHNYNEQFF | TGTGCCAGCAGCTTAAGAGGGACACATAATTACAATGAGCAGTTCTTC
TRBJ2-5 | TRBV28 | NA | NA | CASSLFQDSPQETQYF | TGTGCCAGCAGTTTATTCCAGGACAGCCCCCAAGAGACCCAGTACTTC
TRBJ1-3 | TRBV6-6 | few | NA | CASSIGQRTTGVSGNTIYF | TGTGCCAGCAGTATCGGCCAGAGAACTACTGGGGTCTCTGGAAACACCATATATTTT